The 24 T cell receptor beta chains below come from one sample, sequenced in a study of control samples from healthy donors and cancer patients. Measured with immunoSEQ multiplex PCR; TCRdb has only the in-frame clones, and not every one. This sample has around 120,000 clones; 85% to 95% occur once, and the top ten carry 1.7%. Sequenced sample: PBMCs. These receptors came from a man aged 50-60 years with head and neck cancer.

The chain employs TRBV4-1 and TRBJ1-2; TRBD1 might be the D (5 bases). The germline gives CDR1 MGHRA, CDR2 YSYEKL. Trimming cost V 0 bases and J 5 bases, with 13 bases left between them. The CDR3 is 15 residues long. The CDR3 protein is CASSQEGVLVYGYTF. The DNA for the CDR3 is TGCGCCAGCAGCCAAGAAGGGGTTCTAGTGTATGGCTACACCTTC.

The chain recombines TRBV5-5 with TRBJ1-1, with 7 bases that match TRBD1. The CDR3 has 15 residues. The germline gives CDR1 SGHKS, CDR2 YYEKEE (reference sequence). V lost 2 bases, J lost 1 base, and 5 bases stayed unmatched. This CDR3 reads CASSLEGGRNTEAFF. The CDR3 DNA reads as TGTGCCAGCAGCTTAGAAGGGGGCAGGAACACTGAAGCTTTCTTT. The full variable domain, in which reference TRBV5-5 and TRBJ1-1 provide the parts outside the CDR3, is DAGVTQSPTHLIKTRGQQVTLRCSPISGHKSVSWYQQVLGQGPQFIFQYYEKEERGRGNFPDRFSARQFPNYSSELNVNALLLGDSALYLCASSLEGGRNTEAFFGQGTRLTVV.

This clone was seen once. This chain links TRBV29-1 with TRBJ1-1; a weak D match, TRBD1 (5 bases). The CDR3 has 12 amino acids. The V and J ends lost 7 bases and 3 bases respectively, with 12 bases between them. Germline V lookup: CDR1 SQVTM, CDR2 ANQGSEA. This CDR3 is CSGRDWDTEAFF. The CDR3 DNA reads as TGCAGCGGCCGGGACTGGGACACTGAAGCTTTCTTT.

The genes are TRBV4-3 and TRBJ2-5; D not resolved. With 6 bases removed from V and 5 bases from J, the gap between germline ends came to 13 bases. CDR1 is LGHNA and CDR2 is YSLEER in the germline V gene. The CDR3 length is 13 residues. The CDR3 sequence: CASSPGRRETQYF. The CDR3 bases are TGCGCCAGCAGTCCCGGTCGGCGGGAGACCCAGTACTTC.

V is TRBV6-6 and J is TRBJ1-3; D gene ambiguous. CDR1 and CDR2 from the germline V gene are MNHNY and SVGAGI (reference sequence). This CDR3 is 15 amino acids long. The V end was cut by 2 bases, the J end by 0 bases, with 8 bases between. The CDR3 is CASSYVETSGNTIYF. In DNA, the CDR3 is TGTGCCAGCAGTTACGTCGAGACCTCTGGAAACACCATATATTTT.

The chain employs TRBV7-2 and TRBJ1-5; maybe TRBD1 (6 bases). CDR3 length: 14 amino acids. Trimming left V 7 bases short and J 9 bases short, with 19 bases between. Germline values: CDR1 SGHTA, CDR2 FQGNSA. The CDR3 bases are TGTGCCAGCACTAGGGGGGGGGCCTCGGCGCCCCAGCATTTT. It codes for CASTRGGASAPQHF.

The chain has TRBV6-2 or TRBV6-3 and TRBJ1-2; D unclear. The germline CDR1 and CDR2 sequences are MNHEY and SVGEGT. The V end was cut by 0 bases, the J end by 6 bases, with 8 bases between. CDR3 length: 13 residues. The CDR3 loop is CASSYSQVDGYTF. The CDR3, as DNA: TGTGCCAGCAGTTACTCTCAGGTTGATGGCTACACCTTC.

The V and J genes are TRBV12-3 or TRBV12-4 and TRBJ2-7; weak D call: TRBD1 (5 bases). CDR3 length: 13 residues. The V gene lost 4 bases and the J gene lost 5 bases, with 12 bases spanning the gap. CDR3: CASSSLQGNEQYF. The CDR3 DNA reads TGTGCCAGCAGTTCTCTCCAGGGCAACGAGCAGTACTTC.

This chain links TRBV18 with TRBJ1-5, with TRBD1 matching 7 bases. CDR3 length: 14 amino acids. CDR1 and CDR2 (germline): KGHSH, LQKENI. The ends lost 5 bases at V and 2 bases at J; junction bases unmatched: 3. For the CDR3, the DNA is TGTGCCAGCTCATTTGGACAGGGCAATCAGCCCCAGCATTTT. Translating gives CASSFGQGNQPQHF.

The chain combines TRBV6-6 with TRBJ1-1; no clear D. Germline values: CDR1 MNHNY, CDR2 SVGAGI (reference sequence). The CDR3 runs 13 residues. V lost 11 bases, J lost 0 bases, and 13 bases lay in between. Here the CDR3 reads CAAAGYMNTEAFF. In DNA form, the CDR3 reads TGTGCCGCGGCAGGATACATGAACACTGAAGCTTTCTTT.

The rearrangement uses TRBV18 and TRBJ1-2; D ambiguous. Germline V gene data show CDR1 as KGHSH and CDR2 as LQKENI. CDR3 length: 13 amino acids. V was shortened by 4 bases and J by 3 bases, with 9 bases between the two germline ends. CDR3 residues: CASSQGLDYGYTF. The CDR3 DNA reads TGTGCCAGCTCACAGGGTTTGGACTATGGCTACACCTTC.

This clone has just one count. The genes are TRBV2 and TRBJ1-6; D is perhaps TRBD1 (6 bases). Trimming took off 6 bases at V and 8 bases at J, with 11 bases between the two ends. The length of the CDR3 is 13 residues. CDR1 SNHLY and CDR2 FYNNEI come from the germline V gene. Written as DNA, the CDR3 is TGTGCCAGCAGGAGGGGGGTAGATTCACCCCTCCACTTT. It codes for CASRRGVDSPLHF.

The CDR3 DNA is TGTGCCAGCAGCTTAGTCTCAAAGCGGGGGGGCCGTCTAGATACGCAGTATTTT. Protein sequence: CASSLVSKRGGRLDTQYF. The rearrangement links TRBV7-2 to TRBJ2-3; 10 positions match TRBD2. This CDR3 is 18 amino acids long. J gave up 5 bases and V 1 base, and 12 bases lay outside the gene matches. Germline lookup yields CDR1 SGHTA and CDR2 FQGNSA.

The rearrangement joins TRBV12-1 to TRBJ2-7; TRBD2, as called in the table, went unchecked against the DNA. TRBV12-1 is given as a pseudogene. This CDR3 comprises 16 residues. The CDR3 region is CAQAGLAGVLTYEQYF. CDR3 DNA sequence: TGTGCCCAAGCCGGACTAGCGGGGGTTCTGACCTACGAGCAGTACTTC.

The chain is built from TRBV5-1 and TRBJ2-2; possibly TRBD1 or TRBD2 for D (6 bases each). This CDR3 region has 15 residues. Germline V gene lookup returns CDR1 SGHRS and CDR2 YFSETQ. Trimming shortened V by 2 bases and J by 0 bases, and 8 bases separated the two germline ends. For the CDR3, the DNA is TGCGCCAGCAGCTTTCGGGGGCCGAACACCGGGGAGCTGTTTTTT. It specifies CASSFRGPNTGELFF.

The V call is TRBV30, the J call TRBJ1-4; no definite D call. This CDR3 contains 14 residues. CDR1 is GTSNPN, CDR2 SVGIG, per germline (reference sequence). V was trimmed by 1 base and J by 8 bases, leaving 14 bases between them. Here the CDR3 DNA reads TGTGCCTGGAGTGATACAGCGTTGGGGGAAAAACTGTTTTTT. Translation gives CAWSDTALGEKLFF.

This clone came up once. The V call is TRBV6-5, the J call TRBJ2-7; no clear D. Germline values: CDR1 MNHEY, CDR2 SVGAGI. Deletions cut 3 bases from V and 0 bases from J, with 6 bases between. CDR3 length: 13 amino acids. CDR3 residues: CASSYLSSYEQYF. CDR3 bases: TGTGCCAGCAGTTATTTGAGCTCCTACGAGCAGTACTTC.

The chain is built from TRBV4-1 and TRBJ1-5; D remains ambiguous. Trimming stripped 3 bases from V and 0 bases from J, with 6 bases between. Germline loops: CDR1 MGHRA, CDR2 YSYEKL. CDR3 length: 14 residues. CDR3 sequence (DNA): TGCGCCAGCAGCCAGGTATATAGCAATCAGCCCCAGCATTTT. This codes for CASSQVYSNQPQHF.

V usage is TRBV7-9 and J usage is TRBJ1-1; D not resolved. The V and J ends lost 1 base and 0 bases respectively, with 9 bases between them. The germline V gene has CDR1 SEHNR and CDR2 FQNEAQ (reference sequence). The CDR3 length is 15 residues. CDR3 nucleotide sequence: TGTGCCAGCAGCTTAGAGGTGATGCTGAACACTGAAGCTTTCTTT. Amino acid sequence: CASSLEVMLNTEAFF.

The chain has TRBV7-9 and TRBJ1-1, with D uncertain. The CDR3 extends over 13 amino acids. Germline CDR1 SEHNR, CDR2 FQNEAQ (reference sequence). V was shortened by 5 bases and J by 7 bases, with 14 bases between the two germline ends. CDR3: CASSREIGNEAFF. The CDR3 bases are TGTGCCAGCAGCAGGGAAATCGGGAATGAAGCTTTCTTT.

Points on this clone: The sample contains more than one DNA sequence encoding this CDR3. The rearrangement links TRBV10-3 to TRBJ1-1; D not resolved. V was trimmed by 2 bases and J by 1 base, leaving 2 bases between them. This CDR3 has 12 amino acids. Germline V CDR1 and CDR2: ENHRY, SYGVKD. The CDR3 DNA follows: TGTGCCATCAGTGAGGGGAACACTGAAGCTTTCTTT. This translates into CAISEGNTEAFF.

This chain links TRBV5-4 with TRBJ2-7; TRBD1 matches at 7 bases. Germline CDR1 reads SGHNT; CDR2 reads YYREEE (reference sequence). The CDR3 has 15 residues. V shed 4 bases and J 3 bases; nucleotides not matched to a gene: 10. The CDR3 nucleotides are TGTGCCAGCAGCCAGAAGACAGGGAAGAACTACGAGCAGTACTTC. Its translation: CASSQKTGKNYEQYF. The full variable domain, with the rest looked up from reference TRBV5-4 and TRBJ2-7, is ETGVTQSPTHLIKTRGQQVTLRCSSQSGHNTVSWYQQALGQGPQFIFQYYREEENGRGNFPPRFSGLQFPNYSSELNVNALELDDSALYLCASSQKTGKNYEQYFGPGTRLTVT.

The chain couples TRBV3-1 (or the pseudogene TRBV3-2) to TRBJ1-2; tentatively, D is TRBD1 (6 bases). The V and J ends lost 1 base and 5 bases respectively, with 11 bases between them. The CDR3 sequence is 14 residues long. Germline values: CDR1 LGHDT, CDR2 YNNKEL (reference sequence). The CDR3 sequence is CASSQGSGAYGYTF. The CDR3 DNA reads TGTGCCAGCAGCCAAGGTTCGGGGGCTTATGGCTACACCTTC.

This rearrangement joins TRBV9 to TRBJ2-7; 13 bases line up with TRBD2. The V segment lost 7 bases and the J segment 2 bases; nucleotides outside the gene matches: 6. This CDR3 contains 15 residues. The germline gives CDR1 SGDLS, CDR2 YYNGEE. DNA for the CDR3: TGTGCCAGCGGCACCGGGACTAGCGGGACCTACGAGCAGTACTTC. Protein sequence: CASGTGTSGTYEQYF. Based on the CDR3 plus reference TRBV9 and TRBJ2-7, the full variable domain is DSGVTQTPKHLITATGQRVTLRCSPRSGDLSVYWYQQSLDQGLQFLIQYYNGEERAKGNILERFSAQQFPDLHSELNLSSLELGDSALYFCASGTGTSGTYEQYFGPGTRLTVT.